The rows below give T cell receptor beta chains drawn from one sample of a study of control samples from healthy donors and cancer patients. Produced via immunoSEQ multiplex PCR; TCRdb's table is partial and in-frame only. The data show just under 65,000 clones, with 85% seen just once and 5% to 6.5% held by the top ten. Sequencing was performed on blood. These receptors were collected from a man aged 40-50 years in good health. Both conserved end residues are trimmed from each CDR3.

TRBV5-6	TRBJ2-1	ASSLGSAHLPV
TRBV4-3	TRBJ2-3	ASSQDGLIGSTDTQY
TRBV7-6	TRBJ2-2	ASSRQGNTGELF
TRBV7-9	TRBJ2-3	ASSLALGGDTQY
TRBV11-3	TRBJ2-2	ASSPSERMGRVTGELF
TRBV19	TRBJ1-6	ASRVQGAESPLH
TRBV5-4	TRBJ2-1	ASSQTNRGLNEQF
TRBV14	TRBJ1-2	ASSQGTSFGYT
TRBV5-1	TRBJ1-1	ASTPFNQGALSGAGEAF
TRBV5-1	TRBJ2-1	ASSRGTGLNEQF
TRBV14	TRBJ1-2	ASSQGAYGYT
TRBV5-1	TRBJ2-3	ASSILAGDTQY
TRBV6-2/TRBV6-3	TRBJ1-5	ASSYSTGDNQPQH
TRBV29-1	TRBJ1-4	SVAAAGVEKLF
TRBV6-6	TRBJ1-5	ASSYDTGGNQPQH
TRBV29-1	TRBJ2-2	SVNRGGTGELF
TRBV14	TRBJ1-1	ASSQIGGGGSMNTEAF
TRBV5-6	TRBJ2-7	ASTPTPTGGDSYEQY
TRBV5-1	TRBJ1-4	ASSLESRSHEKLF
TRBV12-5	TRBJ2-3	ASGWGQGLY
TRBV28	TRBJ2-5	ASRTPQETQY
TRBV10-3	TRBJ2-3	AISESHNTDTQY
TRBV6-6	TRBJ2-3	ASAVQRTTDTQY
TRBV3-1/TRBV3-2	TRBJ2-6	ASSPPLGSGANVLT
TRBV29-1	TRBJ2-7	SVESRYEQY
TRBV25-1	TRBJ1-2	ASSENRLSGSYGYT
TRBV9	TRBJ2-5	ASSVAVSGETQY
TRBV2	TRBJ2-2	ASSLRGPNTGELF
TRBV21-1	TRBJ2-7	ASSRKLAGGFHEQY
TRBV21-1	TRBJ2-1	ASSQKPTSGGGGEQF
TRBV3-1/TRBV3-2	TRBJ2-1	ASSQDSSLIAGEQF
TRBV7-6	TRBJ1-1	ASRRTGLDTEAF
TRBV11-2	TRBJ2-1	ASRLTSGRGAEQF
TRBV25-1	TRBJ2-1	ASSDWAGGNEQF
TRBV9	TRBJ1-1	ASSVSGQGPEAF
TRBV10-3	TRBJ1-5	AISEDRGTQPQH
TRBV27	TRBJ2-3	ASSFVGQSTDTQY
TRBV24-1	TRBJ2-1	ATSDPRREGTDEQF
TRBV28	TRBJ2-1	ASSFREPSYNEQF
TRBV15	TRBJ1-2	ATSRDRAAGRSGYT
TRBV11-3	TRBJ1-1	ASSPVRGWGNTEAF
TRBV5-1	TRBJ2-1	ASSLAGERNEQF
TRBV29-1	TRBJ2-1	SVVRGRDRGYNEQF
TRBV6-5	TRBJ1-1	ASSLGQSTEAF
TRBV28	TRBJ1-1	ASSSAGTGNTEAF
TRBV12-3/TRBV12-4	TRBJ1-2	ASSSQGMGGYT
TRBV19	TRBJ1-2	ASSTDGDVYGYT
TRBV19	TRBJ1-2	ASSMVQTTNYGYT
TRBV5-1	TRBJ1-1	ASSGLGGQASEAF
TRBV16	TRBJ1-2	ASSQSVSNYGYT
TRBV6-6	TRBJ1-1	ASISMDGSEAF
TRBV5-1	TRBJ2-1	ASSGTYRARGYNEQF
TRBV11-3	TRBJ1-1	ASSPGITDTEAF
TRBV11-1	TRBJ1-6	ASSLEGRNSPLH
TRBV7-2	TRBJ1-5	ASSRPGRDQPQH
TRBV30	TRBJ2-1	ALDVGNREQF
TRBV19	TRBJ2-3	ASRDPTGTARTDTQY
TRBV13	TRBJ2-4	ASSLQREAQNIQY
TRBV30	TRBJ1-4	AWSVLGATNEKLF
TRBV29-1	TRBJ1-4	SVLTQGNEEKLF